The table lists the clone carrying this T cell receptor (beta chain) with a count of one. Its specificity is not known. This record comes from a study of T cell responses to AZD1222 COVID-19 vaccine. Study-level findings and limits: Spike-specific TCR repertoires showed rising breadth and depth after two AZD1222 doses. Females outnumbered males among donors, who were mostly white British; clonal diversity was possibly underestimated. At 160-218 and 743-854, vaccine-associated CD4 TCRs were dominant, and they spanned spike.

V was cut by 3 bases and J by 7 bases, with 13 bases left in between. Germline V gene data show CDR1 as ENHRY and CDR2 as SYGVKD. This CDR3 spans 13 amino acids. The assay was immunoSEQ multiplex PCR, and TCRdb's table has in-frame clones only and misses some. Here the sample spans some 96,000 clones, nearly 95% being singletons. This specimen was peripheral blood, taken on day 0 of AZD1222 vaccination. The gene calls are TRBV10-3 and TRBJ2-7; TRBD2 is a possible D gene (6 bases). This TCR was sampled from an adult in good health. The chain's CDR3 is CAISDQAAGEQYF. The DNA for the CDR3 is TGTGCCATCAGTGATCAAGCGGCGGGGGAGCAGTACTTC.